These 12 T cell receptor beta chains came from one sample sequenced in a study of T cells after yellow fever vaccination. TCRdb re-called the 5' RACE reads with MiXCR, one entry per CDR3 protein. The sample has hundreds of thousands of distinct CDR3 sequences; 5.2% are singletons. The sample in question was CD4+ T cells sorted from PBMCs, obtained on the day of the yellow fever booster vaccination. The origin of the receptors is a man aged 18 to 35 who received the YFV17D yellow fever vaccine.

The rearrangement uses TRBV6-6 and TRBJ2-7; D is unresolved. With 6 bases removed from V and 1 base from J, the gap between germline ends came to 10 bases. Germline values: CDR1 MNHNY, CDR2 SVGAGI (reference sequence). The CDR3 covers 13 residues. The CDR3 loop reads CASRYETSYEQYF. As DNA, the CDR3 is TGTGCCAGCAGATACGAAACTTCCTACGAGCAGTACTTC.

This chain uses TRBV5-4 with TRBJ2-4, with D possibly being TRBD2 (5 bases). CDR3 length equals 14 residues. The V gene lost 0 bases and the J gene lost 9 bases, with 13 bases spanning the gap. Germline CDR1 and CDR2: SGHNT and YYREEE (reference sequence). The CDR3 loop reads CASSLAGSVGIQYF. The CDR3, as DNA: TGTGCCAGCAGCTTGGCGGGAAGCGTTGGCATTCAGTACTTC.

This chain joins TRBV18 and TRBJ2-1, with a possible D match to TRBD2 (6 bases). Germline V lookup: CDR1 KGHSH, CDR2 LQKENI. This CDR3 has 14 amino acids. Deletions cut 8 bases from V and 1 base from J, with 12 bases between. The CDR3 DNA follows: TGTGCCAGCAGCCCCCGGGGGTCCTACAATGAGCAGTTCTTC. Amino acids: CASSPRGSYNEQFF.

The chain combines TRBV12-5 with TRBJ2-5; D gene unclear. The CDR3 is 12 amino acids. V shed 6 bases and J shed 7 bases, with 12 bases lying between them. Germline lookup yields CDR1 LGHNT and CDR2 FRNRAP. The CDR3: CASGRTGGTQYF. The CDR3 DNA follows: TGTGCTAGTGGGCGTACCGGCGGGACCCAGTACTTC.

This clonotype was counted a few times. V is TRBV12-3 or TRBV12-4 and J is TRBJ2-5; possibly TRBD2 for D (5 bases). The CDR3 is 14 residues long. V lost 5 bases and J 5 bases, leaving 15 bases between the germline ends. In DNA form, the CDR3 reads TGTGCCAGCAGTATCGGCCACCCGGGGGAGACCCAGTACTTC. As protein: CASSIGHPGETQYF.

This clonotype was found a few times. CDR3 in DNA: TGCGCCAGCAGCGAGCTGGACAGGGGGCGCGGGGAGCTGTTTTTT. It encodes CASSELDRGRGELFF. The chain links TRBV5-1 to TRBJ2-2, with 11 bases identical to TRBD1. V lost 4 bases and J lost 7; bases outside the gene matches: 6. Germline lookup yields CDR1 SGHRS and CDR2 YFSETQ. This CDR3 is built from 15 residues.

CDR3 nucleotide sequence: TGTGCCAGCTCACCCACGGGGGGACAGGTGTTCACAGATACGCAGTATTTT. It encodes CASSPTGGQVFTDTQYF. The genes are TRBV18 and TRBJ2-3; D is perhaps TRBD1 (8 bases). The V end lost 3 bases, the J end lost 2 bases, and 18 bases lay between the germline ends. This CDR3 contains 17 residues. From germline, CDR1 is KGHSH and CDR2 LQKENI.

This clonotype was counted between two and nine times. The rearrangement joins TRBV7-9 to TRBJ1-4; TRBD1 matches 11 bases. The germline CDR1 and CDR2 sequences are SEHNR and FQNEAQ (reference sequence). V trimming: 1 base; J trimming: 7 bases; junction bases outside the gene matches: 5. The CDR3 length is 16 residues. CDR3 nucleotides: TGTGCCAGCAGCTTAGACCGGACAGGGGGCGGTGAAAAACTGTTTTTT. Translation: CASSLDRTGGGEKLFF.

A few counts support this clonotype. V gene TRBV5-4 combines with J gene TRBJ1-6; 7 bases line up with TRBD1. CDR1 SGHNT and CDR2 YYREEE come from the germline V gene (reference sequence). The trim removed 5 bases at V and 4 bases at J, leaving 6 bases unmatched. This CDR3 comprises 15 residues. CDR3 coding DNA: TGTGCCAGCAGATCCGGGACAGCGTATAATTCACCCCTCCACTTT. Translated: CASRSGTAYNSPLHF.

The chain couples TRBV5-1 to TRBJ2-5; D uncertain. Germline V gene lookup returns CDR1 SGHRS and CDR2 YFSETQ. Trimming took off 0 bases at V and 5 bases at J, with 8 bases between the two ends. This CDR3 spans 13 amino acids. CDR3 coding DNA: TGCGCCAGCAGCTTGGATAACGTGGAGACCCAGTACTTC. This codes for CASSLDNVETQYF.

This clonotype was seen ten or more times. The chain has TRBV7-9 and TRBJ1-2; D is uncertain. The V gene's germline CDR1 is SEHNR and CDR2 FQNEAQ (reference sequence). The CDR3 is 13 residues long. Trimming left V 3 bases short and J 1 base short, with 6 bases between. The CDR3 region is CASSFGSNYGYTF. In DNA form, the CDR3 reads TGTGCCAGCAGCTTTGGGAGTAACTATGGCTACACCTTC.

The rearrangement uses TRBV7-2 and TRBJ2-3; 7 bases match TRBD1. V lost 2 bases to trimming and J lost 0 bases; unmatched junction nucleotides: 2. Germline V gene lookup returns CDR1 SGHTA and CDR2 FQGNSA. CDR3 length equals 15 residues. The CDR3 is CASSLPRGSTDTQYF. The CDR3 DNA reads TGTGCCAGCAGCTTACCCAGGGGGAGCACAGATACGCAGTATTTT.